This record concerns one TCR beta chain sequence. V lost 4 bases to trimming and J lost 1 base, with 4 bases between them. The germline CDR1 and CDR2 sequences are MNHNS and SASEGT. This CDR3 spans 12 amino acids. The record originates from a study of T cell changes during pregnancy in multiple sclerosis. The data were produced by immunoSEQ multiplex PCR, yet TCRdb's version contains in-frame clones alone and is incomplete. The profile covers around 42,000 clones, with 90% to 95% appearing a single time and around 0.78% taken by the ten largest. The TCR originated in a female donor with multiple sclerosis, enrolled in a pregnancy study. The input for sequencing was CD4+ T cells from peripheral blood mononuclear cells, taken before pregnancy. The chain joins TRBV6-1 to TRBJ2-5; D remains ambiguous. CDR3 loop: CASSVIQETQYF. The DNA of the CDR3 is TGTGCCAGCAGTGTAATCCAAGAGACCCAGTACTTC.